The 16 T cell receptor beta chains presented below share a single source sample, sequenced in a study of cytomegalovirus exposure and HLA in healthy donors. A multiplex PCR was run with 60 Vbeta primers and 13 Jbeta primers. The data were produced by immunoSEQ multiplex PCR, yet TCRdb's version contains in-frame clones alone and is incomplete. The sample includes some 130,000 clones, around 73% seen only once; the top ten take about 3.1%. Source material: PBMCs. The receptors shown here come from a human donor in good health.

This chain connects TRBV5-4 to TRBJ2-1; 8 nucleotides line up with TRBD2. CDR3 length: 16 amino acids. Trimming took 4 bases from V and 8 from J; bases not matched to a gene: 14. The V gene's germline CDR1 is SGHNT and CDR2 YYREEE (reference sequence). The CDR3 DNA sequence: TGTGCCAGCAGCCCGACCGGGACTAGGATTGGTCATGAGCAGTTCTTC. Its protein product is CASSPTGTRIGHEQFF.

This clone was seen a handful of times. J is TRBJ2-3 and V is TRBV5-6; D gene uncertain. Per the germline V gene, CDR1 is SGHDT and CDR2 is YYEEEE. Trimming took off 0 bases at V and 1 base at J, with 9 bases between the two ends. The CDR3 has 15 residues. CDR3 in DNA: TGTGCCAGCAGCTTGGTCAGGTTTGGCACAGATACGCAGTATTTT. Amino acids: CASSLVRFGTDTQYF.

This clone has just a few counts. The chain is built from TRBV5-4 and TRBJ2-3; 16 bases align to TRBD2. With 4 bases clipped from V and 1 base from J, the junction kept 6 bases outside the gene matches. Germline V gene lookup returns CDR1 SGHNT and CDR2 YYREEE (reference sequence). This CDR3 has 18 amino acids. CDR3 sequence reads: CASSPGTSGGVGTDTQYF. CDR3 DNA: TGTGCCAGCAGCCCCGGGACTAGCGGGGGGGTCGGCACAGATACGCAGTATTTT.

This clone has more than one count but fewer than ten. The CDR3, as DNA: TGTGCTAGTGGTTTGGTACTCCGGGACAGGGTCCGGCATGAGCAGTTCTTC. This translates into CASGLVLRDRVRHEQFF. The genes are TRBV12-5 and TRBJ2-1, with 9 nucleotides matching TRBD1. Germline lookup yields CDR1 LGHNT and CDR2 FRNRAP. This CDR3 is 17 amino acids long. J lost 8 bases, V lost 0 bases, and 11 bases had no gene match.

This chain joins TRBV7-2 and TRBJ1-5; a possible D gene is TRBD1 (5 bases). This CDR3 contains 13 residues. V was cut by 5 bases and J by 5 bases, with 10 bases left in between. CDR1 and CDR2 from the germline V gene are SGHTA and FQGNSA. CDR3 region: CASSRTIHQPQHF. The CDR3 DNA sequence: TGTGCCAGCAGCCGGACAATCCATCAGCCCCAGCATTTT.

This rearrangement joins TRBV19 to TRBJ2-7; 7 bases are a match to TRBD1. V dropped 5 bases and J dropped 5; count of bases not matched to a gene: 12. CDR3 length: 15 residues. Germline V gene data show CDR1 as LNHDA and CDR2 as SQIVND (reference sequence). CDR3 amino acids: CASSPKRGQLDEQYF. CDR3 coding DNA: TGTGCCAGTAGTCCTAAAAGGGGGCAGCTAGACGAGCAGTACTTC.

This clone was recorded only once. The chain has TRBV12-2 and TRBJ2-2; TRBD2, as called in the table, went unchecked against the DNA. TRBV12-2 is a pseudogene segment. This CDR3 region has 18 residues. CDR3 residues: CASRLAHLGGANTGELFF. In DNA form, the CDR3 reads TGTGCAAGTCGCTTAGCCCATTTAGGGGGGGCGAACACCGGGGAGCTGTTTTTT.

This clone was counted only a few times. This chain links TRBV7-6 with TRBJ2-2, with D possibly matching TRBD1 (5 bases). Looked up from germline, CDR1 is SGHVS and CDR2 is FNYEAQ. The CDR3 length is 16 residues. V was clipped by 5 bases and J by 0 bases, with 13 bases between them. In nucleotides, the CDR3 is TGTGCCAGCAGCAATCAAGGGGCCCCGAACACCGGGGAGCTGTTTTTT. It yields the protein CASSNQGAPNTGELFF.

This clone was recorded only once. The genes are TRBV2 and TRBJ2-1; TRBD2 agrees at 7 bases. The germline CDR1 and CDR2 sequences are SNHLY and FYNNEI. The CDR3 consists of 15 residues. V trimming: 4 bases; J trimming: 7 bases; junction bases outside the gene matches: 10. CDR3 region: CASSAVGAGWNEQFF. The CDR3 nucleotides are TGTGCCAGCAGTGCCGTGGGAGCGGGGTGGAATGAGCAGTTCTTC.

The chain uses TRBV7-2 and TRBJ1-5; D remains ambiguous. V was pared by 1 base and J by 7 bases, with 8 bases between. Germline V gives CDR1 SGHTA, CDR2 FQGNSA. The CDR3 extends over 13 amino acids. In DNA form, the CDR3 reads TGTGCCAGCAGCTTAGAGGGAGAGCAGCCCCAGCATTTT. Its protein product is CASSLEGEQPQHF.

The rearrangement joins TRBV7-9 to TRBJ2-4, with 13 nucleotides matching TRBD2. Trimming cost V 5 bases and J 7 bases; bases outside gene matches: 8. The CDR3 has 16 amino acids. The V gene's germline CDR1 is SEHNR and CDR2 FQNEAQ (reference sequence). Written as DNA, the CDR3 is TGTGCCAGCAGCGGTACTAGCGGGGGGGCCGGGAACATTCAGTACTTC. Protein product: CASSGTSGGAGNIQYF. Complete variable domain (other parts from reference TRBV7-9 and TRBJ2-4): DTGVSQNPRHKITKRGQNVTFRCDPISEHNRLYWYRQTLGQGPEFLTYFQNEAQLEKSRLLSDRFSAERPKGSFSTLEIQRTEQGDSAMYLCASSGTSGGAGNIQYFGAGTRLSVL.

V and J are TRBV6-5 and TRBJ1-1, with D perhaps TRBD1 (6 bases). The CDR3 covers 13 residues. Trimming stripped 2 bases from V and 7 bases from J, with 11 bases between. Germline V lookup: CDR1 MNHEY, CDR2 SVGAGI. The CDR3 spells CASSYTGTVEAFF. Here the CDR3 DNA reads TGTGCCAGCAGTTACACAGGGACCGTTGAAGCTTTCTTT.

The CDR3 region is CASRQAASSYNEQFF. CDR3 bases: TGTGCCAGCAGACAAGCGGCCAGCTCCTACAATGAGCAGTTCTTC. V and J are TRBV6-5 and TRBJ2-1; a weak D match, TRBD2 (5 bases). The CDR3 runs 15 residues. The V end lost 6 bases, the J end lost 0 bases, and 12 bases lay between the germline ends. CDR1 is MNHEY, CDR2 SVGAGI, per germline.

The CDR3 nucleotides read TGTGCCAGCAGCTTGGGGACAGGCCTCTCTGGAAACACCATATATTTT. Translated: CASSLGTGLSGNTIYF. The chain has TRBV11-2 and TRBJ1-3; 8 bases fit TRBD1. J lost 0 bases, V lost 3 bases, and 4 bases had no gene match. CDR3 length: 16 residues. Looked up from germline, CDR1 is SGHAT and CDR2 is FQNNGV.

This sequence joins TRBV2 and TRBJ1-2, with 9 positions matching TRBD1. With 6 bases clipped from V and 4 bases from J, the junction kept 3 bases outside the gene matches. The germline CDR1 and CDR2 sequences are SNHLY and FYNNEI. This CDR3 comprises 13 residues. DNA of the CDR3: TGTGCCAGCAGCGTGGACAGGGGCTATGGCTACACCTTC. Translated: CASSVDRGYGYTF. The whole variable domain, remainder taken from reference TRBV2 and TRBJ1-2, is EPEVTQTPSHQVTQMGQEVILRCVPISNHLYFYWYRQILGQKVEFLVSFYNNEISEKSEIFDDQFSVERPDGSNFTLKIRSTKLEDSAMYFCASSVDRGYGYTFGSGTRLTVV.

The chain is built from TRBV7-8 and TRBJ1-1; D is ambiguous. The CDR3 sequence is 12 residues long. Germline CDR1 SGHVS, CDR2 FQNEAQ. V was pared by 8 bases and J by 4 bases, with 11 bases between. In DNA form, the CDR3 reads TGTGCCAGCGGCCTAGGCGGCACTGAAGCTTTCTTT. Translated, it gives CASGLGGTEAFF.